This TCR beta chain was found in a study of blood T cell repertoires in COVID-19. As for the study in general: T cells, B-cell-depleted T cells, or PBMCs provided the cDNA or gDNA that served as material.

Here immunoSEQ multiplex PCR was the method, and the copy in TCRdb shows in-frame clones only, minus some. In the table there are approximately 200,000 clones, around 89% of which are singletons. All enrollees were about 18 to 89 years old and from about 25 US areas. Clinical history reported by participants formed the basis on which cohorts were assigned. Two negative PCRs, clearance, or symptom resolution were required of recovered Cohort 3 donors. V was clipped by 3 bases and J by 9 bases; unmatched bases: 11. The CDR3 extends over 16 amino acids. Germline CDR1 and CDR2: MGHRA and YSYEKL. The TCR sequence derives from a man aged 25-45 years who had recovered from COVID-19. Sequencing was carried out using PBMCs or T cells enriched from blood (not recorded which). The chain links TRBV4-1 to TRBJ1-6; 7 bases are shared with TRBD1. The CDR3 sequence is CASSHSPTGEASPLHF. In nucleotides, the CDR3 is TGCGCCAGCAGCCACTCTCCTACAGGGGAGGCTTCACCCCTCCACTTT.